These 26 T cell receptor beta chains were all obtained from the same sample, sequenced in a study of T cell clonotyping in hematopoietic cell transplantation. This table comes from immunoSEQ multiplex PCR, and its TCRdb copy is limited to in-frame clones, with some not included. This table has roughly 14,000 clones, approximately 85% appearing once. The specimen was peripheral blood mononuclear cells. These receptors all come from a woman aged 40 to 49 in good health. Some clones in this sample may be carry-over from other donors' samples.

The CDR3 nucleotides are TGTGCCAGCAGTTTCTCGGGGGCCACTAATGAAAAACTGTTTTTT. Its translation: CASSFSGATNEKLFF. J is TRBJ1-4 and V is TRBV27, with a tentative D call TRBD1 (6 bases). With 3 bases removed from V and 2 bases from J, the gap between germline ends came to 10 bases. CDR3 length: 15 amino acids. In germline, CDR1 is MNHEY, CDR2 SMNVEV (reference sequence).

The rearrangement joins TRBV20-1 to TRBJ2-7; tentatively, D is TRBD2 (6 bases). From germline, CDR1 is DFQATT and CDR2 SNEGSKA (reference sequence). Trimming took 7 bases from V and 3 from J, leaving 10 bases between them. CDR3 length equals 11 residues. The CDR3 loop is CSVGTYYEQYF. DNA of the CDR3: TGCAGTGTCGGGACTTACTACGAGCAGTACTTC.

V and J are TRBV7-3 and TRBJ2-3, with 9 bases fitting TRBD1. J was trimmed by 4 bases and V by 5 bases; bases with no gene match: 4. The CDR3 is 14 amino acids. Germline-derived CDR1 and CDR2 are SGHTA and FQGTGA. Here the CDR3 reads CASSQTGGADTQYF. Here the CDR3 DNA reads TGTGCCAGCAGCCAGACAGGGGGGGCAGATACGCAGTATTTT.

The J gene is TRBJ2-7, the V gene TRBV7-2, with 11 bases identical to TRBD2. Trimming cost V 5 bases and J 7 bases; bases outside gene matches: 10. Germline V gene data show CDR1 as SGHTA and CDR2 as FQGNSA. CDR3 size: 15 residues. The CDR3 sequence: CASSRRLAGPFEQYF. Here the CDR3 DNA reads TGTGCCAGCAGCCGACGACTAGCGGGACCCTTTGAGCAGTACTTC.

The CDR3, as DNA: TGTGCCAGCAGCACCGAAGGGGTAAGCTACGAGCAGTACTTC. Its translation: CASSTEGVSYEQYF. J is TRBJ2-7 and V is TRBV7-3, with TRBD1 as a possible D gene (5 bases). Germline V CDR1 and CDR2: SGHTA, FQGTGA. CDR3 length equals 14 residues. Trimming shortened V by 5 bases and J by 3 bases, and 14 bases separated the two germline ends.

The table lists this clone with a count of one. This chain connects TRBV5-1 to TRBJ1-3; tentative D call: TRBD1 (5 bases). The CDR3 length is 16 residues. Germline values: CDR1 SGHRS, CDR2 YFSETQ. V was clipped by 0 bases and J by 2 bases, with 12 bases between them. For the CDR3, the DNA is TGCGCCAGCAGCTTGGTTGCCGGGACCCCTGGAAACACCATATATTTT. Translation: CASSLVAGTPGNTIYF.

CDR3 DNA sequence: TGTGCCAGCAAAGGGATCAATAGCAATCAGCCCCAGCATTTT. Encoded protein: CASKGINSNQPQHF. The rearrangement links TRBV6-1 to TRBJ1-5; D ambiguous. The V gene's germline CDR1 is MNHNS and CDR2 SASEGT. The CDR3 is made up of 14 amino acids. V dropped 7 bases and J dropped 0 bases, with 10 bases sitting between them.

The CDR3 reads CASSSYGQGTGYGYTF. CDR3 nucleotide sequence: TGTGCCAGCAGTTCATACGGACAGGGGACCGGCTATGGCTACACCTTC. This chain uses TRBV28 with TRBJ1-2; 9 nucleotides align to TRBD1. Germline CDR1 is MDHEN and CDR2 is SYDVKM. With V trimmed by 4 bases and J by 4 bases, 10 bases remained unmatched. The CDR3 has 16 amino acids.

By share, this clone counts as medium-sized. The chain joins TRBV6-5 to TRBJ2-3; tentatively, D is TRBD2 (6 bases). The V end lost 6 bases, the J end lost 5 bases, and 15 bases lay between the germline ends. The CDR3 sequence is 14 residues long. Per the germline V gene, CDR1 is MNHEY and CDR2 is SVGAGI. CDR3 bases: TGTGCCAGCAGACTGTCTGGTAGCGGAGATACGCAGTATTTT. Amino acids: CASRLSGSGDTQYF.

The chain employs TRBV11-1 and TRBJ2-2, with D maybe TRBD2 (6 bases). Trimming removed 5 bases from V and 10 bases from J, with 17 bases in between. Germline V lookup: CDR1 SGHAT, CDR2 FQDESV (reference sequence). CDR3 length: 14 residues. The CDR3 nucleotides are TGTGCCAGCAGCAGGGACTTCCTAAAGGAGGAGCTGTTTTTT. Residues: CASSRDFLKEELFF.

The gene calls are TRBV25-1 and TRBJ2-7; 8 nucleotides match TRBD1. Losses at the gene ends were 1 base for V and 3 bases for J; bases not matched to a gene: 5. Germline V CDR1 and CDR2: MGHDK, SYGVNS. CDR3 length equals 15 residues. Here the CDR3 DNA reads TGTGCCAGCAGTGAATTCACAGGGGGGTACTACGAGCAGTACTTC. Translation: CASSEFTGGYYEQYF.

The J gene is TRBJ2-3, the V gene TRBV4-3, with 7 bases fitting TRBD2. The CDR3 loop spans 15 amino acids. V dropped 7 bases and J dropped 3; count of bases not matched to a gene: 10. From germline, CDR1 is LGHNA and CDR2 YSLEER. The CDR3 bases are TGCGCCAGCATGCAGCGAGCGGGATCTACAGATACGCAGTATTTT. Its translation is CASMQRAGSTDTQYF.

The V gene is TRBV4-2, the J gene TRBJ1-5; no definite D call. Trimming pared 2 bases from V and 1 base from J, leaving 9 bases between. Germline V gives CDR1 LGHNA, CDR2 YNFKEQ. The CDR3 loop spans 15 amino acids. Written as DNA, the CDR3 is TGTGCCAGCAGCCAACTGGGCAACAGCAATCAGCCCCAGCATTTT. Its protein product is CASSQLGNSNQPQHF.

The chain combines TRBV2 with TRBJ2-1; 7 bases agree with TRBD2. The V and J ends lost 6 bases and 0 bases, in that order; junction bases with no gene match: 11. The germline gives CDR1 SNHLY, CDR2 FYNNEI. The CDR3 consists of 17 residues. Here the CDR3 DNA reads TGTGCCAGCAGCGGGGAGGGCGGGCGGGGCTCCTACAATGAGCAGTTCTTC. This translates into CASSGEGGRGSYNEQFF. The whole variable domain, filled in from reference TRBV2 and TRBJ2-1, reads EPEVTQTPSHQVTQMGQEVILRCVPISNHLYFYWYRQILGQKVEFLVSFYNNEISEKSEIFDDQFSVERPDGSNFTLKIRSTKLEDSAMYFCASSGEGGRGSYNEQFFGPGTRLTVL.

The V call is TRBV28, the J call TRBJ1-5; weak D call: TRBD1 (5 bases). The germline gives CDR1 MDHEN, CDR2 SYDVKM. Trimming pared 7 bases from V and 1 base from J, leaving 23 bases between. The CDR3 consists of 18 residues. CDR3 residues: CASTPAQGFVRSNQPQHF. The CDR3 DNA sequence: TGTGCCAGCACCCCGGCCCAGGGATTCGTTCGGAGCAATCAGCCCCAGCATTTT.

The chain's CDR3 is CASRNQGGYGYTF. As DNA, the CDR3 is TGTGCCAGTAGAAACCAGGGTGGCTATGGCTACACCTTC. This chain joins TRBV19 and TRBJ1-2; tentative D call: TRBD1 (5 bases). Germline lookup yields CDR1 LNHDA and CDR2 SQIVND (reference sequence). Trimming pared 6 bases from V and 4 bases from J, leaving 12 bases between. The length of the CDR3 is 13 residues.

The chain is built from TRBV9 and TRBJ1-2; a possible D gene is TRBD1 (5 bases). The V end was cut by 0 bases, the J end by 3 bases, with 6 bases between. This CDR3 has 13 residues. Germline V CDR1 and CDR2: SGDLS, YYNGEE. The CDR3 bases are TGTGCCAGCAGCGTAGGGGGGGACTATGGCTACACCTTC. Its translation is CASSVGGDYGYTF.

The CDR3, as DNA: TGTGCCTGGAGTGCGGGACAACGCTATGGCTACACCTTC. Its translation: CAWSAGQRYGYTF. The chain employs TRBV30 and TRBJ1-2; D may be TRBD1 (6 bases). Germline CDR1 reads GTSNPN; CDR2 reads SVGIG (reference sequence). V gave up 1 base and J gave up 4 bases, with 10 bases separating them. There are 13 residues in the CDR3.

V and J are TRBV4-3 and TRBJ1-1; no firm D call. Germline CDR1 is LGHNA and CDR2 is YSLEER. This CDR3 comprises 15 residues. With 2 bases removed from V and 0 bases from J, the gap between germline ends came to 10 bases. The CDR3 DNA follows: TGCGCCAGCAGCCAATTTCAGGAATTGAACACTGAAGCTTTCTTT. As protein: CASSQFQELNTEAFF.

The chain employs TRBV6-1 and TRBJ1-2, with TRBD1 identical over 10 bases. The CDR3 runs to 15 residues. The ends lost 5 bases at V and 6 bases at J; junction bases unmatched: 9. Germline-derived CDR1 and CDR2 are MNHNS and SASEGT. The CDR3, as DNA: TGTGCCAGCAGTTCCCCCCCGGGACAGGGGAATGGCTACACCTTC. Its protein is CASSSPPGQGNGYTF.

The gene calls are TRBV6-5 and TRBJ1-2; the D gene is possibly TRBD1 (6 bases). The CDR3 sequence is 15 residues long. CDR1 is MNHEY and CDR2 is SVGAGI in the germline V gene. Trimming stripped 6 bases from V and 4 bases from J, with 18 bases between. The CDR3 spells CASRKGGTLFYGYTF. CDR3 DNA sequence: TGTGCCAGCAGAAAGGGGGGGACGTTGTTCTATGGCTACACCTTC.

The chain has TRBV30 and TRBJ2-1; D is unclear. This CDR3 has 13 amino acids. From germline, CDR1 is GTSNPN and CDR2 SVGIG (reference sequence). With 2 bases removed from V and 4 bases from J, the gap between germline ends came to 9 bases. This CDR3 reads CAWSTSGYNEQFF. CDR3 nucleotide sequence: TGTGCCTGGAGTACGTCGGGTTACAATGAGCAGTTCTTC.

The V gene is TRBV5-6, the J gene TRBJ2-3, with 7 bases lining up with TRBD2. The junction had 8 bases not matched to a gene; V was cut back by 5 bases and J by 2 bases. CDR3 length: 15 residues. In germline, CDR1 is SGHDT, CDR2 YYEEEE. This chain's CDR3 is CASSPGSGTTDTQYF. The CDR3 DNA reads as TGTGCCAGCAGTCCGGGGAGCGGGACCACAGATACGCAGTATTTT. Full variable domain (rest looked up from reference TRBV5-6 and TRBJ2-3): DAGVTQSPTHLIKTRGQQVTLRCSPKSGHDTVSWYQQALGQGPQFIFQYYEEEERQRGNFPDRFSGHQFPNYSSELNVNALLLGDSALYLCASSPGSGTTDTQYFGPGTRLTVL.

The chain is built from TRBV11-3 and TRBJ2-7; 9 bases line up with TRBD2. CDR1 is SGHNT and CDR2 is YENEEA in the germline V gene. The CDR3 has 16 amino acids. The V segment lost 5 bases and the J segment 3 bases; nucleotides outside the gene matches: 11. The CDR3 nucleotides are TGTGCCAGCAGCCCTCACCGACTAGCGGAGCGCTACGAGCAGTACTTC. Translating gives CASSPHRLAERYEQYF.

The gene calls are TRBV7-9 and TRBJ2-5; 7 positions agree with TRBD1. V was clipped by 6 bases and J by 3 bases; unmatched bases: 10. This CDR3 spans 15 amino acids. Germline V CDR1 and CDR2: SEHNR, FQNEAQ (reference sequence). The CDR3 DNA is TGTGCCAGCAGACCTCCCGACAGGGTTGAAGAGACCCAGTACTTC. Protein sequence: CASRPPDRVEETQYF. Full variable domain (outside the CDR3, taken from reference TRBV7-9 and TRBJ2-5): DTGVSQNPRHKITKRGQNVTFRCDPISEHNRLYWYRQTLGQGPEFLTYFQNEAQLEKSRLLSDRFSAERPKGSFSTLEIQRTEQGDSAMYLCASRPPDRVEETQYFGPGTRLLVL.

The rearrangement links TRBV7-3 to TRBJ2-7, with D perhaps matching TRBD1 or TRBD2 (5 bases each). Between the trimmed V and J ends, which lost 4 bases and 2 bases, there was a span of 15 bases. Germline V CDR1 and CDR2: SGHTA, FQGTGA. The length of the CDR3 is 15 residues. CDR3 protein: CASSSFGGQAYEQYF. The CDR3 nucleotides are TGTGCCAGCAGCTCGTTTGGAGGACAAGCCTACGAGCAGTACTTC.